This is a list of T cell receptor beta chains from one sample in a study of cytomegalovirus exposure and HLA in healthy donors. Only in-frame clones appear in the TCRdb table, and some are missing; sequencing was by immunoSEQ multiplex PCR. Altogether 150,000 to 200,000 clones are present, 80% to 90% being singletons, with the ten largest covering just over 2.5%. The sample consisted of PBMCs. The source is a man aged 30 to 45 in good health and CMV-seropositive. CDR3s leave out the opening cysteine and the closing phenylalanine or tryptophan.

J gene | V gene | CDR3 protein
TRBJ2-5 | TRBV7-2 | ASSSGLAGGQETQY
TRBJ2-1 | TRBV7-9 | SSSLERLRNEQF
TRBJ1-5 | TRBV7-2 | ASSLGGTINQPQH
TRBJ1-4 | TRBV6-6 | ASSPRGSTNEKLF
TRBJ1-2 | TRBV5-4 | ASSLDGYGYT
TRBJ1-2 | TRBV10-3 | AISPTGVGYGYT
TRBJ2-5 | TRBV7-9 | ASSLTRTLQGAKETQY
TRBJ2-5 | TRBV4-3 | ASSRGPGQSQETQY
TRBJ2-1 | TRBV11-3 | ASSNREGPGYEQF
TRBJ1-1 | TRBV7-8 | ASSFGSHTEAF
TRBJ2-3 | TRBV6-5 | ASISRTDTQY
TRBJ1-1 | TRBV6-5 | ASSSAPAGGTEAF
TRBJ2-1 | TRBV30 | AWSNEIAVKQF
TRBJ1-1 | TRBV19 | ASSTGWITEAF
TRBJ2-3 | TRBV2 | ASIFSGDTQY
TRBJ1-2 | TRBV6-5 | ASSPGTGGYYGYT
TRBJ1-5 | TRBV6-5 | ASSLVQGLNQPQH
TRBJ2-7 | TRBV2 | ASSEWQYEQY
TRBJ2-5 | TRBV2 | ASSAYYEETQY
TRBJ2-7 | TRBV27 | ASSLDRDSYEQY
TRBJ1-4 | TRBV2 | ALRRGEKLF
TRBJ2-7 | TRBV11-1 | ASSKDRVTEQY
TRBJ1-3 | TRBV7-9 | ASSFGQSGNTIY
TRBJ2-7 | TRBV4-1 | ASSQELAGGYEQY
TRBJ2-1 | TRBV18 | ASSPQLGGTSNEQF
TRBJ2-5 | TRBV7-9 | ASSLRSHRAGETQY
TRBJ1-2 | TRBV9 | AGSPSSSYGYT
TRBJ2-3 | TRBV27 | ASSLSGLAGEEDTQY
TRBJ2-5 | TRBV13 | ASSQGSWRETQY
TRBJ2-3 | TRBV20-1 | SAGWQYTQY
TRBJ1-2 | TRBV9 | ASSTELNYGYT
TRBJ2-5 | TRBV18 | ASSPEVRIGETQY